The T cell receptor beta chain under discussion was sequenced for a study of blood T cell repertoires in COVID-19. Study as a whole: The United States, Italy and Spain were the sources of the acute and convalescent COVID-19 samples.

Trimming shortened V by 2 bases and J by 8 bases, and 12 bases separated the two germline ends. The CDR3 consists of 13 residues. Germline values: CDR1 MNHNS, CDR2 SASEGT. In the source study's methods: Amplification with reference gene primers provided the estimates of nucleated cell counts. Assay: immunoSEQ multiplex PCR; the TCRdb copy retains only in-frame clones and omits some. D and trimming come from the DNA, and the V and J calls and clone size come from that table. This sample has over 150,000 clones; 70% to 90% occur once, and the top ten carry approximately 0.99%. To note about this clone: Other nucleotide sequences in the sample specify the same CDR3.

The sequenced sample was peripheral blood. The genes are TRBV6-1 and TRBJ1-2; possibly TRBD1 for D (6 bases). The receptor comes from a man between 35 and 55 years old with acute or convalescent COVID-19. In nucleotides, the CDR3 is TGTGCCAGCAGTGAATATAGGGGGAGCGGCTACACCTTC. Its protein product is CASSEYRGSGYTF.